This T cell receptor beta chain was recorded in a study of control samples from healthy donors and cancer patients. Germline trimming cut 4 bases from V and 9 bases from J; bases unmatched to any gene: 2. The CDR3 has 13 residues. In germline, CDR1 is WNHNN, CDR2 SYGVQD (reference sequence). Assay: immunoSEQ multiplex PCR; the TCRdb copy retains only in-frame clones and omits some. The sample gives just under 100,000 clones, more than 80% of which show up once; more than 7% is in the top ten. The sequencing input was blood. The chain recombines TRBV10-1 with TRBJ2-1; 11 nucleotides align to TRBD2. This TCR was sampled from a man between 18 and 35 years old in good health. The CDR3 loop is CASSGGLAGEQFF. Written as DNA, the CDR3 is TGCGCCAGCAGTGGTGGACTAGCGGGTGAGCAGTTCTTC.